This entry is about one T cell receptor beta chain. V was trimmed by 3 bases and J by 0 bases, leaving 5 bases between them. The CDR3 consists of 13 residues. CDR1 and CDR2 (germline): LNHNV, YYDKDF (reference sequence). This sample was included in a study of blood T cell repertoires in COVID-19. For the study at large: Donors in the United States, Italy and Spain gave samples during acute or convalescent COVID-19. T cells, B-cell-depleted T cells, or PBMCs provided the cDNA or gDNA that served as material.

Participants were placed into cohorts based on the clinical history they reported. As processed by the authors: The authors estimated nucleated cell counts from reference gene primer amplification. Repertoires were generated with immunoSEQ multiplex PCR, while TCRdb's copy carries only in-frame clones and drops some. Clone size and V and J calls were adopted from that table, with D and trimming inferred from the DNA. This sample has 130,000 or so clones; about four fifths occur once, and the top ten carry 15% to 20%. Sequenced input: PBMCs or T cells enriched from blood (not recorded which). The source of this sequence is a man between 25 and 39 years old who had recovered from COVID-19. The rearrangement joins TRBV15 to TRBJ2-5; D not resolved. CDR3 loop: CATSSPYQETQYF. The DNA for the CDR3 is TGTGCCACCAGCAGCCCGTACCAAGAGACCCAGTACTTC. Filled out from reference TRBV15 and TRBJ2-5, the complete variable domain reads DAMVIQNPRYQVTQFGKPVTLSCSQTLNHNVMYWYQQKSSQAPKLLFHYYDKDFNNEADTPDNFQSRRPNTSFCFLDIRSPGLGDTAMYLCATSSPYQETQYFGPGTRLLVL.